Sequencing of this T cell receptor beta chain was carried out in a study of T cell responses to AZD1222 COVID-19 vaccine. Study outcomes and limitations: Donors, mostly white British, included more females; clonal diversity was possibly underestimated. Samples come after the peak T cell response, not at day 14.

A note on this clone: Antigen unknown.

The protocol was immunoSEQ multiplex PCR, while the TCRdb copy is restricted to in-frame clones and leaves out a portion. The sample contains about 100,000 clones, around nine tenths of which appear only once. The CDR3 has 10 residues. Germline CDR1 DFQATT, CDR2 SNEGSKA (reference sequence). V gave up 3 bases and J gave up 3 bases, with 3 bases separating them. This chain links TRBV20-1 with TRBJ2-7; D is undetermined. The material sequenced was peripheral blood, taken on day 0 of AZD1222 vaccination. The receptor was derived from an adult in good health. The CDR3 is CSASGYEQYF. The CDR3 nucleotides are TGCAGTGCTAGTGGCTACGAGCAGTACTTC.